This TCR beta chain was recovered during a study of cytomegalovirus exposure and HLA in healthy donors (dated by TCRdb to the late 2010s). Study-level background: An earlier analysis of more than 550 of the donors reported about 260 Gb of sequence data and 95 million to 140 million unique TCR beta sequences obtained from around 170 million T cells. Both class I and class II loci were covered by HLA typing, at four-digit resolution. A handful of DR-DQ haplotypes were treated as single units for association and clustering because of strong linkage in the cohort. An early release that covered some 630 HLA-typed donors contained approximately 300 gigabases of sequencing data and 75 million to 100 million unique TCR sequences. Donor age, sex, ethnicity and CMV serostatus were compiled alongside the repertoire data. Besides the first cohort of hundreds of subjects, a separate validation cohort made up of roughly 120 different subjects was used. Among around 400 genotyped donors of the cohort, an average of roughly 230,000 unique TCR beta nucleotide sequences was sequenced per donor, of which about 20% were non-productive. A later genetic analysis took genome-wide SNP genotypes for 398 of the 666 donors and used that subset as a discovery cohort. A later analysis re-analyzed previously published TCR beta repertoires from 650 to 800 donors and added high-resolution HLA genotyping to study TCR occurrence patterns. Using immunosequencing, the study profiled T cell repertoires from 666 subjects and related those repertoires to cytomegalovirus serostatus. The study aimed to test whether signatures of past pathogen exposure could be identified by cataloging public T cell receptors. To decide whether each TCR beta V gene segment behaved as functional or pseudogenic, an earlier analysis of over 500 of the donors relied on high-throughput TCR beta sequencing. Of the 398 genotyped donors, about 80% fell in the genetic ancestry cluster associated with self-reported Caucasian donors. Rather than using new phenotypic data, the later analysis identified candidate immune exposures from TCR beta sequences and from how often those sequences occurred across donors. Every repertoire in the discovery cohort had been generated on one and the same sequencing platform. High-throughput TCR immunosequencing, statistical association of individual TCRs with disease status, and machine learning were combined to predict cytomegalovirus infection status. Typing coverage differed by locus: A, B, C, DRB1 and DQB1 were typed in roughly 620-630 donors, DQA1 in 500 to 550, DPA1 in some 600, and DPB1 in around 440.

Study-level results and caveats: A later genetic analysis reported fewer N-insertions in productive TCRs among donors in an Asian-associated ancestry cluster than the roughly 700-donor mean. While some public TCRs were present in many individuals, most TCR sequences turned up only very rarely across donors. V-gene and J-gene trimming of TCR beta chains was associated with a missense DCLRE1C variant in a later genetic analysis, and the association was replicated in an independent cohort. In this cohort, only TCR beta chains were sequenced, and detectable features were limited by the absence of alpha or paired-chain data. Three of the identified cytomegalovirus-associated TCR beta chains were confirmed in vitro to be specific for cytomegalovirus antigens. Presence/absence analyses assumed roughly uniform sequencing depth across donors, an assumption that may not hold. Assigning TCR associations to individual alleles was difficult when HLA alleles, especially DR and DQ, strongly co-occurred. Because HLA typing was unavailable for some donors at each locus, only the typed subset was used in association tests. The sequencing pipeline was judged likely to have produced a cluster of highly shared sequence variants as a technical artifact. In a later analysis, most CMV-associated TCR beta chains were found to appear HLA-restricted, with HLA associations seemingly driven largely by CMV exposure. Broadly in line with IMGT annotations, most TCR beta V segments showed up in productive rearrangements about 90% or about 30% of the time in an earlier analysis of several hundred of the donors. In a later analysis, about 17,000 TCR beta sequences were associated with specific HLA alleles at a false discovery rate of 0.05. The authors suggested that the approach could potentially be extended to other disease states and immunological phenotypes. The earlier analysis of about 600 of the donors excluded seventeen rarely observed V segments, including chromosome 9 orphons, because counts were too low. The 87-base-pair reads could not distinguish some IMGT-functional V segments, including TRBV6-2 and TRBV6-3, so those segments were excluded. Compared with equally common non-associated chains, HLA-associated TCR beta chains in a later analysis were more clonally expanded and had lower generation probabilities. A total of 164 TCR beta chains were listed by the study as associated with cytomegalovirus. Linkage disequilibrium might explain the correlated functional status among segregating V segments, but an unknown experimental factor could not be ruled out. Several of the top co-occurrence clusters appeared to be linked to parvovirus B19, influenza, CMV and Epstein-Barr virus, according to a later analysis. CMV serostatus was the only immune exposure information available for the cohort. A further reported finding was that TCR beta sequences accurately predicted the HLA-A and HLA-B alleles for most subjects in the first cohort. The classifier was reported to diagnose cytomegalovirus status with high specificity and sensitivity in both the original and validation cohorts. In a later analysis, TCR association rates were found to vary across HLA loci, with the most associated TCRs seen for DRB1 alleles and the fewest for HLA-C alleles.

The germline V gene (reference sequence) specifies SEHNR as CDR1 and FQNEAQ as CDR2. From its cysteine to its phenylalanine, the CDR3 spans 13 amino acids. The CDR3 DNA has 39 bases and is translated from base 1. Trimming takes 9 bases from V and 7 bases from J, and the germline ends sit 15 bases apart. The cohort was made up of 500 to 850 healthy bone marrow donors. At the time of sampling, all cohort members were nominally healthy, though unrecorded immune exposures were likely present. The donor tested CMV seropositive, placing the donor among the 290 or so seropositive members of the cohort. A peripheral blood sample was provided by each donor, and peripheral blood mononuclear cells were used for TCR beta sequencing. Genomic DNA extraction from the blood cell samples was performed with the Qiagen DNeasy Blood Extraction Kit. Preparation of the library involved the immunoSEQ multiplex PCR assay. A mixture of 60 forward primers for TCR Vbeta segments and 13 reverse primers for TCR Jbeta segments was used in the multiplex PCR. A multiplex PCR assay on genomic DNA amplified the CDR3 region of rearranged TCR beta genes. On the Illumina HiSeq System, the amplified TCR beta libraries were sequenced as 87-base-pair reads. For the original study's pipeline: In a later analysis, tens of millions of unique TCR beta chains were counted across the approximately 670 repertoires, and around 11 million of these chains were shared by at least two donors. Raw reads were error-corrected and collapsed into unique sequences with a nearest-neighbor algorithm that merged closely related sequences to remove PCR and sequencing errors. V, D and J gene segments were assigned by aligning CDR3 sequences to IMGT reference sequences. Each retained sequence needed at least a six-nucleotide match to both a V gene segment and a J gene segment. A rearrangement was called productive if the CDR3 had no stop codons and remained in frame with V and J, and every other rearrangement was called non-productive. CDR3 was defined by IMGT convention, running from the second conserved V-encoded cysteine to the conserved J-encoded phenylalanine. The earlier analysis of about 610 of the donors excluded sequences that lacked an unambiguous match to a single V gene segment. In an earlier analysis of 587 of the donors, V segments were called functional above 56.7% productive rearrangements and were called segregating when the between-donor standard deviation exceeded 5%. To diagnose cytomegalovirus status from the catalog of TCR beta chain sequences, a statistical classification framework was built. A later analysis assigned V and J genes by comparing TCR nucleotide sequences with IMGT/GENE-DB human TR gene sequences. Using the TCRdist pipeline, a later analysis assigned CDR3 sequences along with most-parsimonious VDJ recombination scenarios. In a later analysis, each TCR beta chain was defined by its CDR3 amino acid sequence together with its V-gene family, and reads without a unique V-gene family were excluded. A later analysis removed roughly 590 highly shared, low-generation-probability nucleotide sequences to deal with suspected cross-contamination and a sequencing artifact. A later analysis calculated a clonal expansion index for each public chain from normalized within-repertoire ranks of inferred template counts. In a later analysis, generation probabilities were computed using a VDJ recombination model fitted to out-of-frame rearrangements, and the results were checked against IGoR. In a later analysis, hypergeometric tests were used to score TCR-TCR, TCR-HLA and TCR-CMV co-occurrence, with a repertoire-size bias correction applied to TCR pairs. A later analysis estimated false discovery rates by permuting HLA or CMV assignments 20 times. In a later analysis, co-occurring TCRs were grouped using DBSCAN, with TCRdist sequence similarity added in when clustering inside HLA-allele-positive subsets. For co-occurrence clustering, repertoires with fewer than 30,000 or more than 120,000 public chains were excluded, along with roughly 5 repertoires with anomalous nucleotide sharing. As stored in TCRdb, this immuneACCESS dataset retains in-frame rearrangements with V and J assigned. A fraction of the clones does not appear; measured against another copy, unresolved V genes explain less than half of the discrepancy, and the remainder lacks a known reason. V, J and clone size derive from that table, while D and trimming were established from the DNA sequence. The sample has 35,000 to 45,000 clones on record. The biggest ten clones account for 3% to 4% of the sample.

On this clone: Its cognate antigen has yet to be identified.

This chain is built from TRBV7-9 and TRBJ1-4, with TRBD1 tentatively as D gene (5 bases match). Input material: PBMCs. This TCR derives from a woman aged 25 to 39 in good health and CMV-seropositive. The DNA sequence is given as TGTGCCAGTACAGGCGATGATGGTGAAAAACTGTTTTTT. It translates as CASTGDDGEKLFF.